This note documents a single T cell receptor (beta chain) sequence. Germline CDR1 reads SEHNR; CDR2 reads FQNEAQ (reference sequence). Trimming removed 11 bases at V and 7 bases at J, with 8 bases between. The CDR3 totals 10 residues. This sample stems from a study of T cell clones after liver transplantation. Assay used: immunoSEQ multiplex PCR; TCRdb lists only in-frame clones, some missing. Among 20,000 to 25,000 clones listed, more than 65% were seen once. The chain employs TRBV7-9 and TRBJ2-2; D might be TRBD2 (5 bases). The starting material was CD8+ T cells from blood, obtained roughly 56 months after liver transplant. This receptor was obtained from a human patient who received a liver transplant. Some T cells here may be from the graft donor. The CDR3 is CAGLSGELFF. The CDR3 DNA sequence: TGTGCCGGACTGAGCGGGGAGCTGTTTTTT.